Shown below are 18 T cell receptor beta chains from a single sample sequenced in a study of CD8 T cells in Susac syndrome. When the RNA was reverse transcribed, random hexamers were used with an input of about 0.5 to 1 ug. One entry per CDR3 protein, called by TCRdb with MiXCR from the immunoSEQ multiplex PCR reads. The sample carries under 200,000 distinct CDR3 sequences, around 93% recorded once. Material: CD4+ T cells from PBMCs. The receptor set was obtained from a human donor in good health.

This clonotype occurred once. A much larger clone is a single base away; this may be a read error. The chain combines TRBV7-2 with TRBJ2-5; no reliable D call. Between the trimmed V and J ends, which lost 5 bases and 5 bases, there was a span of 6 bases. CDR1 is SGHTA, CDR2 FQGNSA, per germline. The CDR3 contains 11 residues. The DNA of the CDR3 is TGTGCCAGCAGCCCCGCGGAGACCCAGTACTTC. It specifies CASSPAETQYF.

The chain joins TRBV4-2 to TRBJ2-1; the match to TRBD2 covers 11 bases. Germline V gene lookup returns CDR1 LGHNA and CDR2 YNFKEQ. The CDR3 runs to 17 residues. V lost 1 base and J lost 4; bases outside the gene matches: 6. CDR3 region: CASSQGDLAGGYNEQFF. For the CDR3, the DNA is TGTGCCAGCAGCCAAGGGGATCTAGCGGGGGGTTACAATGAGCAGTTCTTC.

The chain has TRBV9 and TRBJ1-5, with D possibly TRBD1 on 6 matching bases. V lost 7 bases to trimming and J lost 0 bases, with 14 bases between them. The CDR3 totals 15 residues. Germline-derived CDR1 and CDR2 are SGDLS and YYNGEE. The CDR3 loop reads CASGQGSLSNQPQHF. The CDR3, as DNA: TGTGCCAGCGGGCAGGGGAGCCTTAGCAATCAGCCCCAGCATTTT.

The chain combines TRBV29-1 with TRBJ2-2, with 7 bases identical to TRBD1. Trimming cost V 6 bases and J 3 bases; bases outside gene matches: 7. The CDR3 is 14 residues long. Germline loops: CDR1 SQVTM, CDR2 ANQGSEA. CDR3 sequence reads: CSVGWTGHTGELFF. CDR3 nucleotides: TGCAGCGTCGGATGGACAGGACACACCGGGGAGCTGTTTTTT.

This CDR3 is CASSPGTLSFNNYGYTF. The CDR3 nucleotides read TGCGCCAGCAGCCCGGGGACACTCTCATTCAATAACTATGGCTACACCTTC. The chain couples TRBV5-1 to TRBJ1-2; D may be TRBD1 (6 bases). The CDR3 loop spans 17 amino acids. V gave up 4 bases and J gave up 1 base, with 20 bases separating them. The germline CDR1 and CDR2 sequences are SGHRS and YFSETQ.

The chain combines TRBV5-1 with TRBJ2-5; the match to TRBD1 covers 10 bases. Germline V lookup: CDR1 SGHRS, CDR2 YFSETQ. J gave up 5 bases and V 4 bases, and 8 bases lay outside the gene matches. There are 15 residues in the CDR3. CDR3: CASSTFSGQGETQYF. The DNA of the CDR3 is TGCGCCAGCAGCACTTTCTCGGGACAGGGGGAGACCCAGTACTTC.

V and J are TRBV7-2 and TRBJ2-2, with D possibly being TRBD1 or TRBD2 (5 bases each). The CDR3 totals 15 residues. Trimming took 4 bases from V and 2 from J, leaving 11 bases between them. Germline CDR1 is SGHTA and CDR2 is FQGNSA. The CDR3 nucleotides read TGTGCCAGCAGCTCGAGGGGACCCAACACCGGGGAGCTGTTTTTT. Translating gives CASSSRGPNTGELFF.

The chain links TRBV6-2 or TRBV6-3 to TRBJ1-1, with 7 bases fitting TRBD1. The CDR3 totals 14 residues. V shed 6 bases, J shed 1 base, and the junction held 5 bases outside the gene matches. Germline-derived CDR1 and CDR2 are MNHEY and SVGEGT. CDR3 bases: TGTGCCAGCAGGGTACAGGGGCCGAACACTGAAGCTTTCTTT. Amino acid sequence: CASRVQGPNTEAFF.

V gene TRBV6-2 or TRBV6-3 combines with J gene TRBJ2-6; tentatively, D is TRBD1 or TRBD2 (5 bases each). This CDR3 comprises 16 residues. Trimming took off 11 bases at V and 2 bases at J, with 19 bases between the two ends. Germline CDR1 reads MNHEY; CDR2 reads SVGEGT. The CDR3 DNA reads TGTGCCGGTTCGGGGCGTCGAAGCACTGGGGCCAACGTCCTGACTTTC. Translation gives CAGSGRRSTGANVLTF.

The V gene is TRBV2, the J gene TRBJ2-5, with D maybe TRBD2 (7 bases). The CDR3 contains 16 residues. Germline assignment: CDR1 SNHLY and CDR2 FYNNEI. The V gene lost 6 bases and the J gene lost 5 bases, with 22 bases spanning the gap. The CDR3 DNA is TGTGCCAGCAGCGGGGTCCGGGGGGCTCTTGGGGAGACCCAGTACTTC. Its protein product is CASSGVRGALGETQYF.

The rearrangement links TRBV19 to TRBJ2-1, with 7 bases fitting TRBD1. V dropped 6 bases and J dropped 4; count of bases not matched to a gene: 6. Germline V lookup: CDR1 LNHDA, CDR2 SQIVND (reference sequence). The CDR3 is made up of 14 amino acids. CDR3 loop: CASRRPGQYNEQFF. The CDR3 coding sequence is TGTGCCAGTAGAAGACCGGGACAGTACAATGAGCAGTTCTTC.

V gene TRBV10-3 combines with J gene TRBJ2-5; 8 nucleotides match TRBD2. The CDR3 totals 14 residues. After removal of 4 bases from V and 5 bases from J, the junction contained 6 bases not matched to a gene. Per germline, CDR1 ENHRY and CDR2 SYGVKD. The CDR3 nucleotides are TGTGCCATCAGTGTGCGGGGGGCGCGGGAGACCCAGTACTTC. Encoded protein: CAISVRGARETQYF.

CDR3 nucleotide sequence: TGTGCCAGCAGCAGCGGGGGGGCAGGTTACAATGAGCAGTTCTTC. Translated: CASSSGGAGYNEQFF. The V gene is TRBV12-3 or TRBV12-4, the J gene TRBJ2-1; 10 bases are a match to TRBD2. CDR3 length equals 15 residues. Trimming took 6 bases from V and 4 from J; bases not matched to a gene: 6.

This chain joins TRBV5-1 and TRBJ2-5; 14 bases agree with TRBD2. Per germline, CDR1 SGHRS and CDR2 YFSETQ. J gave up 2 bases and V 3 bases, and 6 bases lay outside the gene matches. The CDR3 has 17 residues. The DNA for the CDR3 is TGCGCCAGCAGCTGGGGACTAGCGGGGGTGATACAAGAGACCCAGTACTTC. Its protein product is CASSWGLAGVIQETQYF.

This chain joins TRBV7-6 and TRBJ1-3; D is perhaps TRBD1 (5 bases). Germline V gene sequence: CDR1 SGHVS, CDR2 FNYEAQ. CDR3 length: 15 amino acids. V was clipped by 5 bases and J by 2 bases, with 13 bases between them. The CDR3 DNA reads TGTGCCAGCAGCCCTAGACCGGACACTGGAAACACCATATATTTT. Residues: CASSPRPDTGNTIYF. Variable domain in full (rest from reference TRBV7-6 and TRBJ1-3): GAGVSQSPRYKVTKRGQDVALRCDPISGHVSLYWYRQALGQGPEFLTYFNYEAQQDKSGLPNDRFSAERPEGSISTLTIQRTEQRDSAMYRCASSPRPDTGNTIYFGEGSWLTVV.

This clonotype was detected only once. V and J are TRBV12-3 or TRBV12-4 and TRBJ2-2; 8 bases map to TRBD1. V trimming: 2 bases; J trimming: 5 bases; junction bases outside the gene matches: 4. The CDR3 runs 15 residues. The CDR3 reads CASSLHRGKTGELFF. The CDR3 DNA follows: TGTGCCAGCAGTTTACACAGGGGGAAGACCGGGGAGCTGTTTTTT.

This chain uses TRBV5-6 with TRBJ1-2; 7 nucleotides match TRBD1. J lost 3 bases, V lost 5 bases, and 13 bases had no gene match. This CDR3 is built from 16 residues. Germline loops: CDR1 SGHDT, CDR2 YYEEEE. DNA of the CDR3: TGTGCCAGCAGTCGAACTGGAGGGGGCGCGGACTATGGCTACACCTTC. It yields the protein CASSRTGGGADYGYTF.

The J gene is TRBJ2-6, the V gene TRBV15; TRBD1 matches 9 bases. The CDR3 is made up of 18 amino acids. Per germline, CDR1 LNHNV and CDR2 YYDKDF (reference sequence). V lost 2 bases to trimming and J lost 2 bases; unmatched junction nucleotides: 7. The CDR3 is CATSRIQGQGAGANVLTF. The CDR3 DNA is TGTGCCACCAGCAGAATCCAGGGACAGGGTGCTGGGGCCAACGTCCTGACTTTC.